This T cell receptor beta chain is from a study of T cell changes during pregnancy in multiple sclerosis. The CDR3 is 14 amino acids. Trimming removed 1 base at V and 8 bases at J, with 15 bases between. The germline V gene has CDR1 SGHDT and CDR2 YYEEEE. Method: immunoSEQ multiplex PCR; TCRdb's copy keeps in-frame clones and lacks some. Of 35,000 to 50,000 clones in the sample, approximately 80% were seen once. The source is a female donor with multiple sclerosis, enrolled in a pregnancy study. This specimen consisted of CD4+ T cells from peripheral blood mononuclear cells, obtained before pregnancy. This rearrangement joins TRBV5-6 to TRBJ1-2; D is perhaps TRBD1 (5 bases). In nucleotides, the CDR3 is TGTGCCAGCAGCTTGAAGGGAGCGGGGGAGGGCTACACCTTC. Translation gives CASSLKGAGEGYTF.